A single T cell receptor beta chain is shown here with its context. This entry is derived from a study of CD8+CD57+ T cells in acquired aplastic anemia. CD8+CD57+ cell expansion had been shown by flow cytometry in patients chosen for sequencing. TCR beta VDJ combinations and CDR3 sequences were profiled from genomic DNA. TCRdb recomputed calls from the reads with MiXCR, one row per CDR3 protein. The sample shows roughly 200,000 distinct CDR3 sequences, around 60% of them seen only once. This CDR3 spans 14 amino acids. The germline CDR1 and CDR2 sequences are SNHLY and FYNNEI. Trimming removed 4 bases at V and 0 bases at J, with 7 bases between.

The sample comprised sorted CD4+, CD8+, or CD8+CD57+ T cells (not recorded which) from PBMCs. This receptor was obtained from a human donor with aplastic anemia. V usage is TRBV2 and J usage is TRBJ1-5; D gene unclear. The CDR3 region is CASSARYSNQPQHF. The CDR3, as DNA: TGTGCCAGCAGTGCCCGGTATAGCAATCAGCCCCAGCATTTT.